A single sample gave rise to the 29 T cell receptor beta chains below, sequenced in a study of beta chain features in type 1 diabetes. Study outcomes and limitations: Shortening that was moderate but significant affected the TCRB CDR3s of Type 1 diabetes patients in all four CD4+ subsets.

Their recognized antigens are unknown. Expressed TCRB transcripts got sequenced, as all isolated RNA was reverse transcribed. Sequencing was performed with immunoSEQ multiplex PCR; in TCRdb, only in-frame clones are kept and a portion is missing. The sample yields 400,000 or so clones, about 12% seen once. Specimen: naive CD4+ T cells from blood. The receptors shown here come from a young woman with type 1 diabetes.

The V and J genes are TRBV5-8 and TRBJ1-4, with a possible D match to TRBD1 (6 bases). This CDR3 is 17 amino acids long. Germline V gives CDR1 SGHTS, CDR2 YDEGEE. Trimming removed 2 bases from V and 6 bases from J, with 20 bases in between. The CDR3 protein is CASSFDPPQGFDEKLFF. CDR3 bases: TGTGCCAGCAGCTTTGATCCCCCACAGGGTTTCGATGAAAAACTGTTTTTT.

The DNA of the CDR3 is TGTGCCAGCAGTTGGAGGGACTTGAACACCGGGGAGCTGTTTTTT. Its translation: CASSWRDLNTGELFF. The V and J genes are TRBV6-5 and TRBJ2-2, with a possible D match to TRBD2 (6 bases). Trimming shortened V by 4 bases and J by 1 base, and 10 bases separated the two germline ends. Germline V gene sequence: CDR1 MNHEY, CDR2 SVGAGI. The CDR3 is 15 residues long.

The genes are TRBV30 and TRBJ1-1; tentative D call: TRBD1 (6 bases). This CDR3 has 12 amino acids. Germline assignment: CDR1 GTSNPN and CDR2 SVGIG (reference sequence). V was trimmed by 7 bases and J by 0 bases, leaving 9 bases between them. CDR3 coding DNA: TGTGCCTTTAGGGGGTTGAACACTGAAGCTTTCTTT. Its translation is CAFRGLNTEAFF.

The chain is built from TRBV28 and TRBJ2-1; TRBD2 might be the D (6 bases). Germline V gene sequence: CDR1 MDHEN, CDR2 SYDVKM. The CDR3 sequence is 13 residues long. V gave up 9 bases and J gave up 8 bases, with 17 bases separating them. DNA of the CDR3: TGTGCCAGTGGAGGGGCTATGAGGGATGAGCAGTTCTTC. Its protein is CASGGAMRDEQFF. Supplemented by reference TRBV28 and TRBJ2-1, the full variable domain reads DVKVTQSSRYLVKRTGEKVFLECVQDMDHENMFWYRQDPGLGLRLIYFSYDVKMKEKGDIPEGYSVSREKKERFSLILESASTNQTSMYLCASGGAMRDEQFFGPGTRLTVL.

Points on this clone: Within the sample, other DNA sequences also encode this same CDR3. The rearrangement links TRBV28 to TRBJ1-2, with TRBD1 as a possible D gene (5 bases). V lost 8 bases and J 5 bases, leaving 12 bases between the germline ends. Germline V CDR1 and CDR2: MDHEN, SYDVKM. The CDR3 covers 12 residues. This CDR3 is CASRGTNYGYTF. For the CDR3, the DNA is TGTGCCAGCCGCGGGACGAATTATGGCTACACCTTC.

The V call is TRBV5-1, the J call TRBJ1-1; 8 nucleotides line up with TRBD1. The CDR3 extends over 13 amino acids. Germline V lookup: CDR1 SGHRS, CDR2 YFSETQ. After removal of 4 bases from V and 5 bases from J, the junction contained 4 bases not matched to a gene. The CDR3, as DNA: TGCGCCAGCAGCATCGGACAGGGAACTGAAGCTTTCTTT. Protein product: CASSIGQGTEAFF. The entire variable domain, with the rest obtained from reference TRBV5-1 and TRBJ1-1, is as follows: KAGVTQTPRYLIKTRGQQVTLSCSPISGHRSVSWYQQTPGQGLQFLFEYFSETQRNKGNFPGRFSGRQFSNSRSEMNVSTLELGDSALYLCASSIGQGTEAFFGQGTRLTVV.

This clone was observed a handful of times. The chain combines TRBV29-1 with TRBJ1-2; 7 nucleotides agree with TRBD1. Germline lookup yields CDR1 SQVTM and CDR2 ANQGSEA. This CDR3 comprises 12 residues. V trimming: 6 bases; J trimming: 6 bases; junction bases outside the gene matches: 7. In DNA, the CDR3 is TGCAGCGTACTAGGGACAGAAAATGGCTACACCTTC. It encodes CSVLGTENGYTF.

The chain links TRBV5-4 to TRBJ1-2; D uncertain. V lost 1 base and J 0 bases, leaving 10 bases between the germline ends. The CDR3 is made up of 15 amino acids. From germline, CDR1 is SGHNT and CDR2 YYREEE (reference sequence). In nucleotides, the CDR3 is TGTGCCAGCAGCTTGTCGGCAGGATCTAACTATGGCTACACCTTC. Translated: CASSLSAGSNYGYTF.

This clone was observed a handful of times. V is TRBV2 and J is TRBJ1-1; no clear D gene. Germline CDR1 and CDR2: SNHLY and FYNNEI. V was clipped by 3 bases and J by 3 bases, with 8 bases between them. The CDR3 covers 13 residues. The CDR3 loop reads CASSEGGDTEAFF. CDR3 sequence (DNA): TGTGCCAGCAGTGAGGGCGGGGACACTGAAGCTTTCTTT. The entire variable domain, with the rest obtained from reference TRBV2 and TRBJ1-1, is as follows: EPEVTQTPSHQVTQMGQEVILRCVPISNHLYFYWYRQILGQKVEFLVSFYNNEISEKSEIFDDQFSVERPDGSNFTLKIRSTKLEDSAMYFCASSEGGDTEAFFGQGTRLTVV.

This clone was recorded a few times. The chain employs TRBV7-2 and TRBJ2-5; possibly TRBD2 for D (7 bases). Per the germline V gene, CDR1 is SGHTA and CDR2 is FQGNSA. Trimming removed 4 bases from V and 7 bases from J, with 16 bases in between. The CDR3 length is 14 residues. Here the CDR3 reads CASSSEGGQGTQYF. The CDR3, as DNA: TGTGCCAGCAGCTCGGAGGGGGGGCAGGGGACCCAGTACTTC.

For the CDR3, the DNA is TGCAGCGTTTCTCTAGCGGTCGACTCCTACGAGCAGTACTTC. This translates into CSVSLAVDSYEQYF. The chain combines TRBV29-1 with TRBJ2-7; 7 nucleotides match TRBD2. J was trimmed by 0 bases and V by 5 bases; bases with no gene match: 7. From germline, CDR1 is SQVTM and CDR2 ANQGSEA. The CDR3 consists of 14 residues.

In its sample, this clone was seen a few times. J is TRBJ1-2 and V is TRBV5-1, with 8 bases that match TRBD1. Germline loops: CDR1 SGHRS, CDR2 YFSETQ. V lost 0 bases and J lost 6; bases outside the gene matches: 1. The CDR3 extends over 13 amino acids. The CDR3 DNA reads TGCGCCAGCAGCTTGGGACAGGGGAATGGCTACACCTTC. As protein: CASSLGQGNGYTF.

This clone was counted a few times. The chain carries TRBV4-2 and TRBJ2-7; no definite D call. Trimming shortened V by 1 base and J by 2 bases, and 9 bases separated the two germline ends. The CDR3 loop spans 14 amino acids. Germline CDR1 reads LGHNA; CDR2 reads YNFKEQ. CDR3 sequence reads: CASSQGMGTYEQYF. The CDR3 nucleotides are TGTGCCAGCAGCCAAGGAATGGGCACCTACGAGCAGTACTTC.

This clone was seen a single time. The chain carries TRBV7-2 and TRBJ1-1; D ambiguous. CDR3 length equals 14 residues. Per germline, CDR1 SGHTA and CDR2 FQGNSA. V lost 2 bases and J 5 bases, leaving 12 bases between the germline ends. The CDR3 spells CASSLYSGGTEAFF. In DNA form, the CDR3 reads TGTGCCAGCAGCTTATATTCCGGAGGGACTGAAGCTTTCTTT. Supplemented by reference TRBV7-2 and TRBJ1-1, the full variable domain reads GAGVSQSPSNKVTEKGKDVELRCDPISGHTALYWYRQSLGQGLEFLIYFQGNSAPDKSGLPSDRFSAERTGGSVSTLTIQRTQQEDSAVYLCASSLYSGGTEAFFGQGTRLTVV.

As for this clone: The identical CDR3 is also encoded by other nucleotide sequences in the sample. The chain combines TRBV7-2 with TRBJ2-3; TRBD1 aligns across 8 bases. The CDR3 has 15 residues. Germline V gene data show CDR1 as SGHTA and CDR2 as FQGNSA. Trimming took 5 bases from V and 1 from J; bases not matched to a gene: 5. The CDR3 region is CASSNGQGGTDTQYF. The CDR3, as DNA: TGTGCCAGCAGCAACGGACAGGGCGGCACAGATACGCAGTATTTT.

This chain links TRBV14 with TRBJ1-2; D unresolved. CDR3 length: 14 residues. Germline lookup yields CDR1 SGHDN and CDR2 FVKESK. V was cut by 0 bases and J by 10 bases, with 15 bases left in between. Here the CDR3 reads CASSQDRSTPHYTF. CDR3 bases: TGTGCCAGCAGCCAAGACCGTTCAACACCTCACTACACCTTC.

This clone came up a few times. J is TRBJ2-2 and V is TRBV19; 10 nucleotides match TRBD2. Germline-derived CDR1 and CDR2 are LNHDA and SQIVND (reference sequence). CDR3 length: 17 amino acids. Trimming cost V 3 bases and J 0 bases; bases outside gene matches: 4. The CDR3 bases are TGTGCCAGTAGTATCCCACTAGCGGGAACGAACACCGGGGAGCTGTTTTTT. Amino acids: CASSIPLAGTNTGELFF. The full variable domain, completed using reference TRBV19 and TRBJ2-2, is DGGITQSPKYLFRKEGQNVTLSCEQNLNHDAMYWYRQDPGQGLRLIYYSQIVNDFQKGDIAEGYSVSREKKESFPLTVTSAQKNPTAFYLCASSIPLAGTNTGELFFGEGSRLTVL.

This clone was counted a few times. The V call is TRBV5-1, the J call TRBJ2-6; the D is unclear. CDR1 and CDR2 (germline): SGHRS, YFSETQ. The V end lost 4 bases, the J end lost 0 bases, and 8 bases lay between the germline ends. CDR3 length: 15 residues. CDR3 in DNA: TGCGCCAGCAGCCCTCTAAACTCTGGGGCCAACGTCCTGACTTTC. Protein sequence: CASSPLNSGANVLTF. The full variable domain, rest sourced from reference TRBV5-1 and TRBJ2-6, is KAGVTQTPRYLIKTRGQQVTLSCSPISGHRSVSWYQQTPGQGLQFLFEYFSETQRNKGNFPGRFSGRQFSNSRSEMNVSTLELGDSALYLCASSPLNSGANVLTFGAGSRLTVL.

This clone was counted a few times. The V gene is TRBV14, the J gene TRBJ1-5; D not resolved. The length of the CDR3 is 12 residues. Germline CDR1 SGHDN, CDR2 FVKESK. V was trimmed by 4 bases and J by 4 bases, leaving 5 bases between them. CDR3 nucleotides: TGTGCCAGCAGCCTTAATAATCAGCCCCAGCATTTT. Amino acids: CASSLNNQPQHF. The variable domain in full, completed from reference TRBV14 and TRBJ1-5, reads EAGVTQFPSHSVIEKGQTVTLRCDPISGHDNLYWYRRVMGKEIKFLLHFVKESKQDESGMPNNRFLAERTGGTYSTLKVQPAELEDSGVYFCASSLNNQPQHFGDGTRLSIL.

The V call is TRBV29-1, the J call TRBJ2-1; 9 positions agree with TRBD1. The CDR3 has 13 amino acids. CDR1 is SQVTM, CDR2 ANQGSEA, per germline. V lost 4 bases, J lost 8 bases, and 6 bases stayed unmatched. The CDR3: CSVGRDRADEQFF. The CDR3 DNA reads as TGCAGCGTTGGCCGGGACAGGGCGGATGAGCAGTTCTTC.

The rearrangement uses TRBV2 and TRBJ2-1; 8 bases are a match to TRBD2. This CDR3 is built from 15 residues. Losses at the gene ends were 4 bases for V and 7 bases for J; bases not matched to a gene: 9. CDR1 and CDR2 (germline): SNHLY, FYNNEI. The CDR3 DNA reads as TGTGCCAGCAGTGGAGGACTAGCTGCGGGAAATGAGCAGTTCTTC. The encoded protein is CASSGGLAAGNEQFF.

The chain recombines TRBV20-1 with TRBJ1-5, with a weak D call TRBD1 (6 bases). Per germline, CDR1 DFQATT and CDR2 SNEGSKA (reference sequence). The length of the CDR3 is 11 residues. CDR3 sequence reads: CSLRGEQPQHF. CDR3 nucleotides: TGCAGCCTCAGGGGCGAACAGCCCCAGCATTTT.

This clone was detected a few times. The chain links TRBV30 to TRBJ2-3; 8 nucleotides agree with TRBD1. V shed 0 bases and J 4 bases; nucleotides not matched to a gene: 6. Germline CDR1 is GTSNPN and CDR2 is SVGIG (reference sequence). This CDR3 region has 15 residues. CDR3 amino acids: CAWSVLGTGADTQYF. The CDR3 DNA reads as TGTGCCTGGAGTGTACTCGGGACAGGCGCAGATACGCAGTATTTT.

This clone turned up a few times. The chain has TRBV29-1 and TRBJ1-2, with 8 bases aligning to TRBD1. Looked up from germline, CDR1 is SQVTM and CDR2 is ANQGSEA. The CDR3 is made up of 13 amino acids. Trimming removed 5 bases from V and 5 bases from J; junction bases left unmatched: 7. The CDR3 loop reads CSVTGDRQYGYTF. CDR3 in DNA: TGCAGCGTTACGGGGGACAGGCAATATGGCTACACCTTC.

CDR3 loop: CASSPGGTSGTGEQFF. The CDR3 DNA is TGTGCCAGCAGCCCAGGAGGGACTAGCGGGACGGGTGAGCAGTTCTTC. The gene calls are TRBV7-2 and TRBJ2-1; TRBD2 agrees at 13 bases. The CDR3 runs 16 residues. Trimming at V came to 5 bases and at J to 9 bases, leaving 10 bases not matched to a gene. Germline V gene sequence: CDR1 SGHTA, CDR2 FQGNSA.

The J gene is TRBJ2-2, the V gene TRBV25-1; 10 bases fit TRBD1. The germline gives CDR1 MGHDK, CDR2 SYGVNS. The length of the CDR3 is 16 residues. V trimming: 7 bases; J trimming: 6 bases; junction bases outside the gene matches: 11. The CDR3 is CASTQAGTGAAGELFF. In DNA form, the CDR3 reads TGTGCCAGCACTCAGGCCGGGACAGGGGCGGCCGGGGAGCTGTTTTTT.

This chain links TRBV9 with TRBJ2-6; TRBD2 is a possible D gene (7 bases). This CDR3 comprises 17 residues. Germline assignment: CDR1 SGDLS and CDR2 YYNGEE. V shed 3 bases and J shed 2 bases, with 15 bases lying between them. In DNA form, the CDR3 reads TGTGCCAGCAGCGGTTCGGGGGGCGCTCCTGGGGCCAACGTCCTGACTTTC. This encodes CASSGSGGAPGANVLTF.

The chain uses TRBV27 and TRBJ1-6, with D unclear. The germline CDR1 and CDR2 sequences are MNHEY and SMNVEV (reference sequence). V was clipped by 3 bases and J by 7 bases, with 10 bases between them. CDR3 length: 14 amino acids. The CDR3: CASSFPERNSPLHF. The CDR3 nucleotides are TGTGCCAGCAGTTTCCCCGAGCGGAATTCACCCCTCCACTTT.

This chain joins TRBV6-6 and TRBJ2-5, with D tentatively TRBD2 (5 bases). Germline CDR1 and CDR2: MNHNY and SVGAGI (reference sequence). V lost 7 bases and J 1 base, leaving 10 bases between the germline ends. The CDR3 totals 13 residues. The CDR3 sequence: CASTPAGQETQYF. The CDR3 DNA follows: TGTGCCAGCACCCCGGCGGGCCAAGAGACCCAGTACTTC.